Listed below are T cell receptor beta chains from one sample, sequenced in a study of blood T cell repertoires in COVID-19. Using immunoSEQ multiplex PCR, the repertoire was profiled, and TCRdb retains in-frame clones only, with some absent. The data show 250,000 to 350,000 clones, 87% seen once. Sequencing was carried out using peripheral blood. These receptors were collected from a woman between 50 and 59 years old who had recovered from COVID-19. Both conserved end residues are part of each CDR3.

cdr3_length j_call v_call cdr3_aa
14 TRBJ2-7 TRBV7-9 CASSLRGGAGVQYF
12 TRBJ2-7 TRBV10-3 CATLGSFDEQYF
15 TRBJ1-5 TRBV27 CASSFRGGSNQPQHF
15 TRBJ2-5 TRBV5-1 CASSLGTGTSLVQYF
18 TRBJ1-2 TRBV11-2 CASSLLPTDRGRLSGYTF
18 TRBJ1-2 TRBV21-1 CASSSRGWQSYPSGGYTF
15 TRBJ1-1 TRBV18 CASSLSTGMNTEAFF
15 TRBJ1-6 TRBV7-2 CASSLVWGVDSPLHF
14 TRBJ1-5 TRBV6-6 CASSYNRPNQPQHF
14 TRBJ2-2 TRBV6-6 CASSPLAGGGELFF
15 TRBJ2-1 TRBV7-2 CASSLERGGLNEQFF
13 TRBJ2-6 TRBV5-4 CASSSGSDNVLTF
17 TRBJ2-7 TRBV5-5 CASSLSGAPSLSYEQYF
13 TRBJ1-6 TRBV4-3 CASSQDLLMSLHF
14 TRBJ2-5 TRBV15 CATSRDRGTETQYF
15 TRBJ2-7 TRBV5-1 CASSLVAGATYEQYF
16 TRBJ1-2 TRBV5-1 CASSDGLTGLPYGYTF
14 TRBJ1-1 TRBV4-1 CASSPGQGWTEAFF
14 TRBJ2-5 TRBV7-2 CASSLGGGSKTQYF
15 TRBJ2-5 TRBV5-6 CASSLDRGRIETQYF
15 TRBJ1-2 TRBV5-8 CASSPRDRSNYGYTF
12 TRBJ2-1 TRBV7-9 CASSLSGNEQFF
16 TRBJ2-7 TRBV9 CASSPLGLPHSYEQYF
13 TRBJ2-7 TRBV30 CAWAGQKFYEQYF
14 TRBJ1-1 TRBV6-5 CASRLGHPNTEAFF
13 TRBJ2-7 TRBV27 CASSSDYTYEQYF
16 TRBJ1-2 TRBV28 CASSPASGQGDYGYTF
12 TRBJ1-5 TRBV12-5 CASGRGNQPQHF
14 TRBJ1-2 TRBV6-6 CASSYSGKDYGYTF
12 TRBJ1-1 TRBV10-1 CASRAQATEAFF
16 TRBJ2-3 TRBV30 CAYTSGISTFTDTQYF
15 TRBJ1-1 TRBV7-2 CASSYDAEVNTEAFF
17 TRBJ2-5 TRBV7-7 CASSPGTSGVEQETQYF
13 TRBJ2-5 TRBV24-1 CATSDPPRETQYF
15 TRBJ1-1 TRBV4-1 CASSPLEGRRPEAFF
13 TRBJ1-1 TRBV12-3/TRBV12-4 CASSTGQLLEAFF
15 TRBJ2-7 TRBV28 CASSLSAGAFDEQYF
14 TRBJ1-2 TRBV4-1 CASSLSRDNYGYTF
15 TRBJ2-5 TRBV2 CASRLLARSSQAQYF
14 TRBJ2-3 TRBV5-1 CASSQVGGTDTQYF
15 TRBJ1-1 TRBV19 CASSIEGQGPPEAFF
16 TRBJ2-1 TRBV5-6 CASSFKGLAAYNEQFF
14 TRBJ2-7 TRBV9 CASSVRDSSYEQYF
16 TRBJ2-7 TRBV9 CASSVGGTGLPYEQYF